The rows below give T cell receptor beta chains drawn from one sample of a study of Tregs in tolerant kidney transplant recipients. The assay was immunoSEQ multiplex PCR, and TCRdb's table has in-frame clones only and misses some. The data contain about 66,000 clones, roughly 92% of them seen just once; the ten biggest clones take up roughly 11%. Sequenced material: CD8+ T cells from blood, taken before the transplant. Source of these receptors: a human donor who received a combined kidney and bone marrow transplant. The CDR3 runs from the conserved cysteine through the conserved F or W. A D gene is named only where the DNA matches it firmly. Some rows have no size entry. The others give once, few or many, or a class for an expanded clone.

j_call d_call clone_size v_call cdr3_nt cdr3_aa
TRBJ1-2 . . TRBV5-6 TGTGCCAGCAGCTTGTTGAGGTTCTGGTACACCTTC CASSLLRFWYTF
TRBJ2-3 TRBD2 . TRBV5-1 TGCGCCAGCAGGCCCCGGGGGGGAAAGCCACAGGATACGCAGTATTTT CASRPRGGKPQDTQYF
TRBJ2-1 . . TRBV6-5 TGTGCCAGCAGTTACTCTGGCGGAGGAGCCTACAATGAGCAGTTCTTC CASSYSGGGAYNEQFF
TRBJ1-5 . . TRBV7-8 TGTGCCAGCAGCTTAGGTCAGGGTAGCAATCAGCCCCAGCATTTT CASSLGQGSNQPQHF
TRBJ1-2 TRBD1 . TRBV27 TGTGCCAGCAGTTTGGGGACAGGGGGCGACTATGGCTACACCTTC CASSLGTGGDYGYTF
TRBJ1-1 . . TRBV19 TGTGCCACGGGGGAAAACACTGAAGCTTTCTTT CATGENTEAFF
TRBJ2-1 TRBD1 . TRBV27 TGTGCCAGCAGTTCTTCCGGGACAGACTACAATGAGCAGTTCTTC CASSSSGTDYNEQFF
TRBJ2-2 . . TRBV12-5 TGTGCTAGTGCGGACAGTAACACCGGGGAGCTGTTTTTT CASADSNTGELFF
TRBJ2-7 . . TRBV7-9 TGTGCCAGCAGCTTAGATACGGGGATGGCCTACGAGCAGTACTTC CASSLDTGMAYEQYF
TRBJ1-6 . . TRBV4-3 TGCGCCAGCAGCCATTCAAGTCGACAGTCGACGTATTCCCCCCTCCACTTT CASSHSSRQSTYSPLHF
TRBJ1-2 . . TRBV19 TGTGCCAGTAGTATTGACAGTGCCTATGGCTACACCTTC CASSIDSAYGYTF
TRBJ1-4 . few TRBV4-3 TGCGCCAGCAGCCAAGATCCGATCGGTGAAAAACTGTTTTTT CASSQDPIGEKLFF